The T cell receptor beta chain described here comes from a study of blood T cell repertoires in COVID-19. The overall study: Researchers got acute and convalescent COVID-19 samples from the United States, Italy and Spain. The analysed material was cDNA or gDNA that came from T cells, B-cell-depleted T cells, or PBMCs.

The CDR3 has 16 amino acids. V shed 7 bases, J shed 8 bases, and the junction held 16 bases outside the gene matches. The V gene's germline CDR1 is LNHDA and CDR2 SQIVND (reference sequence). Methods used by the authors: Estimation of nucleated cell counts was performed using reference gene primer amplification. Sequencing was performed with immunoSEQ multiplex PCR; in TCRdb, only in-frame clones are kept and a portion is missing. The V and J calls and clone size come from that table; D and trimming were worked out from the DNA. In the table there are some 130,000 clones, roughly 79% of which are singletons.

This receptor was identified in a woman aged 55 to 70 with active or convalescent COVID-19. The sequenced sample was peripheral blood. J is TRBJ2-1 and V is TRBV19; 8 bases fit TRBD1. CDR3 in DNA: TGTGCCAGTAAAAATGGGGGGACAGGAAAATGGGATGAGCAGTTCTTC. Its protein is CASKNGGTGKWDEQFF.